The next 9 T cell receptor beta chains were all read from a single sample in a study of cytomegalovirus exposure and HLA in healthy donors. Here immunoSEQ multiplex PCR was the method, and the copy in TCRdb shows in-frame clones only, minus some. The table has over 250,000 clones, approximately 83% seen once. Specimen: PBMCs. Every receptor here comes from a young woman in good health and CMV-seronegative.

The rearrangement joins TRBV5-1 to TRBJ1-5; D is unresolved. Trimming shortened V by 0 bases and J by 4 bases, and 11 bases separated the two germline ends. The CDR3 runs 15 residues. Germline V CDR1 and CDR2: SGHRS, YFSETQ. The CDR3 coding sequence is TGCGCCAGCAGCTTGGGTTCAAGTAGTAATCAGCCCCAGCATTTT. It encodes CASSLGSSSNQPQHF. The whole variable domain, remainder taken from reference TRBV5-1 and TRBJ1-5, is KAGVTQTPRYLIKTRGQQVTLSCSPISGHRSVSWYQQTPGQGLQFLFEYFSETQRNKGNFPGRFSGRQFSNSRSEMNVSTLELGDSALYLCASSLGSSSNQPQHFGDGTRLSIL.

This clone was found a few times. This chain joins TRBV6-1 and TRBJ1-6; weak D call: TRBD1 (6 bases). This CDR3 is built from 16 residues. CDR1 and CDR2 (germline): MNHNS, SASEGT. With 4 bases removed from V and 8 bases from J, the gap between germline ends came to 18 bases. As DNA, the CDR3 is TGTGCCAGCAGTGCATTACAGGGCCAAGTTGATTCACCCCTCCACTTT. Its protein is CASSALQGQVDSPLHF.

The rearrangement uses TRBV5-6 and TRBJ2-5, with TRBD1 matching over 7 bases. The germline V gene encodes CDR1 SGHDT and CDR2 YYEEEE. CDR3 size: 14 residues. With V trimmed by 0 bases and J by 4 bases, 3 bases remained unmatched. CDR3 protein: CASSLEAGGETQYF. The CDR3 DNA follows: TGTGCCAGCAGCTTGGAGGCAGGGGGAGAGACCCAGTACTTC.

This sequence joins TRBV7-9 and TRBJ1-2; tentatively, D is TRBD1 (6 bases). CDR3 length: 13 residues. CDR1 SEHNR and CDR2 FQNEAQ come from the germline V gene (reference sequence). Trimming shortened V by 1 base and J by 8 bases, and 11 bases separated the two germline ends. The CDR3: CASSLVGAWGYTF. In DNA form, the CDR3 reads TGTGCCAGCAGCTTAGTGGGGGCTTGGGGCTACACCTTC.

Comment on this clone: The junction does not match germline at one end; this may be a read error. This chain connects TRBV4-1 to TRBJ1-2; D not certain. The germline gives CDR1 MGHRA, CDR2 YSYEKL. There are 14 residues in the CDR3. The CDR3 is CASRQASYSYGYTF. CDR3 sequence (DNA): TGCGCCAGCAGGCAAGCCTCCTATTCCTATGGCTACACCTTC.

The genes are TRBV4-1 and TRBJ1-2; 7 bases agree with TRBD1. The CDR3 length is 15 residues. Germline loops: CDR1 MGHRA, CDR2 YSYEKL. V was clipped by 2 bases and J by 4 bases; unmatched bases: 7. The CDR3 region is CASSQPGRQGYGYTF. The DNA for the CDR3 is TGCGCCAGCAGCCAACCGGGGCGACAGGGCTATGGCTACACCTTC.

J is TRBJ2-2 and V is TRBV4-1, with TRBD1 matching 12 bases. Losses at the gene ends were 4 bases for V and 6 bases for J; bases not matched to a gene: 3. The germline CDR1 and CDR2 sequences are MGHRA and YSYEKL. The CDR3 contains 15 residues. In DNA, the CDR3 is TGCGCCAGCAGCCGGGGACAGGGGGCGCCCGGGGAGCTGTTTTTT. This translates into CASSRGQGAPGELFF.

The chain carries TRBV9 and TRBJ2-5, with TRBD1 matching over 10 bases. This CDR3 is built from 17 residues. Looked up from germline, CDR1 is SGDLS and CDR2 is YYNGEE. J was trimmed by 0 bases and V by 0 bases; bases with no gene match: 5. This CDR3 reads CASSVGGGQGYQETQYF. The CDR3 nucleotides read TGTGCCAGCAGCGTAGGCGGGGGACAGGGGTACCAAGAGACCCAGTACTTC.

This chain uses TRBV7-2 with TRBJ1-6; perhaps TRBD1 as D (6 bases). CDR1 and CDR2 from the germline V gene are SGHTA and FQGNSA. V was pared by 2 bases and J by 10 bases, with 9 bases between. The CDR3 is made up of 13 amino acids. CDR3 amino acids: CASSLSGGSPLHF. The CDR3 DNA sequence: TGTGCCAGCAGCTTAAGTGGGGGCTCACCCCTCCACTTT.